This T cell receptor beta chain was profiled in a study of cytomegalovirus exposure and HLA in healthy donors. Study conclusions and caveats: In a later analysis, the majority of CMV-associated beta chains seemingly showed HLA restriction. Reportedly, fewer N-insertions than the 666-donor mean appeared in an Asian-associated ancestry cluster in a later analysis. TRBV6-2, TRBV6-3 and some other V segments were excluded as indistinguishable.

PCR involved 60 Vbeta and 13 Jbeta primers. This table comes from immunoSEQ multiplex PCR, and its TCRdb copy is limited to in-frame clones, with some not included. The table has tens of thousands of clones, around three quarters seen once. Remarks on this clone: Its specificity is not known.

The V gene lost 0 bases and the J gene lost 12 bases, with 14 bases spanning the gap. CDR3 size: 13 residues. Germline V CDR1 and CDR2: SNHLY, FYNNEI. The sample taken for sequencing was PBMCs. This TCR came from a woman aged 45-65 years in good health and CMV-seropositive. The V call is TRBV2, the J call TRBJ1-2, with a possible D match to TRBD1 (5 bases). CDR3 in DNA: TGTGCCAGCAGTGAAGCGCGATCAGGGAAGAACACCTTC. Translating gives CASSEARSGKNTF.